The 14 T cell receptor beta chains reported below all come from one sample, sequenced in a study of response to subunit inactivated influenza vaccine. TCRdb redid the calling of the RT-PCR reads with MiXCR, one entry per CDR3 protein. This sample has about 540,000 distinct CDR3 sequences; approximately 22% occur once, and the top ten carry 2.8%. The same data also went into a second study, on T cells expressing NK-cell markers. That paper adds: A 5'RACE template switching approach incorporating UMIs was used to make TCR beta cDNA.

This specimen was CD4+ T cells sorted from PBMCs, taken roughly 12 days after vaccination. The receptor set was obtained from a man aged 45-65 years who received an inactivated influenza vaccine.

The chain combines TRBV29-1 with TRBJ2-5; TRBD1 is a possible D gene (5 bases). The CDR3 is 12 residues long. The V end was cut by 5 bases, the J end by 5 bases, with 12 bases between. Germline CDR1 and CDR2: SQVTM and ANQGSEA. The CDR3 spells CSVWWGSETQYF. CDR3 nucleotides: TGCAGCGTTTGGTGGGGCTCGGAGACCCAGTACTTC.

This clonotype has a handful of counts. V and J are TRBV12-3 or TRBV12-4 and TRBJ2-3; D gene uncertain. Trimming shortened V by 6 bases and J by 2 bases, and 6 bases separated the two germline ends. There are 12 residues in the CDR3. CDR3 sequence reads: CASRVTTDTQYF. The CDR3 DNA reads TGTGCCAGCAGGGTGACCACAGATACGCAGTATTTT.

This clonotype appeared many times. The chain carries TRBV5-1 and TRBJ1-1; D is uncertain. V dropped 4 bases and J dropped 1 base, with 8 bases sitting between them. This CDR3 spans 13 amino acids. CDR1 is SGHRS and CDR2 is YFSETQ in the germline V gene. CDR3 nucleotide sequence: TGCGCCAGCAGCCTCTCACAGAACACTGAAGCTTTCTTT. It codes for CASSLSQNTEAFF.

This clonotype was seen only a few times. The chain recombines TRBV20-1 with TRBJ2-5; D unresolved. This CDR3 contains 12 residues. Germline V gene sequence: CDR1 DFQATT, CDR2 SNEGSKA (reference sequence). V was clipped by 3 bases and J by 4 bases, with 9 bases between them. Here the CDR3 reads CSASRMSETQYF. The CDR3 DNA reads TGCAGTGCTAGTAGGATGTCAGAGACCCAGTACTTC.

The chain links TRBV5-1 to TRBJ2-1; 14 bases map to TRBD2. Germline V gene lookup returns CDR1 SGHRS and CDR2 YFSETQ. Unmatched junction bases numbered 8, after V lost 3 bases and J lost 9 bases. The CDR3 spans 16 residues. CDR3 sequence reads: CASSYGGLAGDSEQFF. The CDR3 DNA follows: TGCGCCAGCAGCTATGGGGGACTAGCGGGAGATAGTGAGCAGTTCTTC.

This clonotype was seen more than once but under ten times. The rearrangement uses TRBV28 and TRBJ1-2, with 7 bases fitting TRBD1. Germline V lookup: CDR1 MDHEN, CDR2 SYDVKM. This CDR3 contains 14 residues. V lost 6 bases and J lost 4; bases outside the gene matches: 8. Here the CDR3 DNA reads TGTGCCAGCAGCTTCGGGACAGACCTCTATGGCTACACCTTC. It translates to CASSFGTDLYGYTF.

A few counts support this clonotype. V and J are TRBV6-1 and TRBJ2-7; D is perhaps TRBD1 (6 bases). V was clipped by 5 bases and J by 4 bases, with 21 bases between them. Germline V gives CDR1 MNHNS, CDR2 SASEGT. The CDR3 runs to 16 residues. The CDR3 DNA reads TGTGCCAGCAGTATAGGGACACTTCGGATCGGGTACGAGCAGTACTTC. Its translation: CASSIGTLRIGYEQYF.

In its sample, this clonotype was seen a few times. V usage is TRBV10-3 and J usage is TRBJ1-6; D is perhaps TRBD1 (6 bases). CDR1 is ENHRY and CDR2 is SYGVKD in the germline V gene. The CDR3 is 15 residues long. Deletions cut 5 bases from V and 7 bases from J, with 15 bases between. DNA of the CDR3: TGTGCCATCAGTTGGGGGGCAGACAGGAATTCACCCCTCCACTTT. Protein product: CAISWGADRNSPLHF.

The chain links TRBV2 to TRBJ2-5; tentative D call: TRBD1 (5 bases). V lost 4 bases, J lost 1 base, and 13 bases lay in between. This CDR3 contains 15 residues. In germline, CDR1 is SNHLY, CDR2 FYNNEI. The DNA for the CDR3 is TGTGCCAGCAGTGGGTGGACATCCAGCCAAGAGACCCAGTACTTC. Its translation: CASSGWTSSQETQYF.

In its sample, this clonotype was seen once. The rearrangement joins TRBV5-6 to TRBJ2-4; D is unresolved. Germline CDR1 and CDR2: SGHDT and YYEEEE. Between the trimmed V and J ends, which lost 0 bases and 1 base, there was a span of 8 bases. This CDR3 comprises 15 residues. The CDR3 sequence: CASSLGLGAKNIQYF. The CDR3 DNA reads TGTGCCAGCAGCTTGGGGCTGGGGGCCAAAAACATTCAGTACTTC.

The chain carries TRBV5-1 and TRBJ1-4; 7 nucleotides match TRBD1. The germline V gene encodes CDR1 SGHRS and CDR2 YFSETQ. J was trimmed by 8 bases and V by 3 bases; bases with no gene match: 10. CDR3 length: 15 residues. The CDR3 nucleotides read TGCGCCAGCAGCTACATAACAGGGGAAATAGAAAAACTGTTTTTT. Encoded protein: CASSYITGEIEKLFF.

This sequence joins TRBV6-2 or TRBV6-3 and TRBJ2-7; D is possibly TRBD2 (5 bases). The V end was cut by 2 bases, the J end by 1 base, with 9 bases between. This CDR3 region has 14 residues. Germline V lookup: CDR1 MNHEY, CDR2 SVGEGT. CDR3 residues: CASSYEGKSYEQYF. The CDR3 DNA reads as TGTGCCAGCAGTTACGAGGGCAAGTCCTACGAGCAGTACTTC.

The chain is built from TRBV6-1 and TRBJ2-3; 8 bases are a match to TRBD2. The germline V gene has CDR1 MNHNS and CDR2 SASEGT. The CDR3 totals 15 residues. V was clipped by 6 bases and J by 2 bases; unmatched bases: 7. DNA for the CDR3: TGTGCCAGCAGACTTAGCGGGGCCCTCACAGATACGCAGTATTTT. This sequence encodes CASRLSGALTDTQYF.

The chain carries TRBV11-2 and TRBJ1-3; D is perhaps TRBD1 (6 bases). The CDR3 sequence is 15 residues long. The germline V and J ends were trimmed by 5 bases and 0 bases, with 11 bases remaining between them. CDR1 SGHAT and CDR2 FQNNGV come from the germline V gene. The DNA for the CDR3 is TGTGCCAGCAGCGCCCGACAGGCCTCTGGAAACACCATATATTTT. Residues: CASSARQASGNTIYF.